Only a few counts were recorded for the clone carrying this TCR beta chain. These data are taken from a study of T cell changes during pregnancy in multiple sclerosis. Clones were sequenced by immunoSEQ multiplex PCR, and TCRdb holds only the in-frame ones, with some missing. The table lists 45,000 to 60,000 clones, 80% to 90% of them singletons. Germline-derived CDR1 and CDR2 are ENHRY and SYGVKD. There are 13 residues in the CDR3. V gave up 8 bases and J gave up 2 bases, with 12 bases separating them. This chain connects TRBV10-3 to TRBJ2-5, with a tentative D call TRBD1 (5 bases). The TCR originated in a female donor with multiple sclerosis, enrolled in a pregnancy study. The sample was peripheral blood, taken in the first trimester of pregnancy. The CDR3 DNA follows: TGTGCCATCGGGGCGTTTGATCAAGAGACCCAGTACTTC. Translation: CAIGAFDQETQYF.